These T cell receptor beta chains were read from a single sample in a study of blood T cell repertoires in COVID-19. Profiled with immunoSEQ multiplex PCR; TCRdb holds only in-frame clones, not every one. The sample has some 66,000 clones, roughly nine tenths seen once. The source material was peripheral blood. The source is a human donor in a cohort sampled during active COVID-19. CDR3s include the opening cysteine and the closing phenylalanine or tryptophan. Each record gives: J gene, clone size, V gene, D gene, CDR3 DNA, CDR3 protein. A D gene is named only where the DNA matches it firmly. A row's size may be missing; if present it is once, few, many or a size class.

TRBJ1-3,NA,TRBV2,TRBD1,TGTGCCAGCAATGAACAGGGGGCGCTCCCTGGAAACACCATATATTTT,CASNEQGALPGNTIYF
TRBJ2-3,NA,TRBV28,TRBD1,TGTGCCAGCAGCCCTACAGGGGGCCCTCAGTATTTT,CASSPTGGPQYF
TRBJ1-4,NA,TRBV11-3,NA,TGTGCCAGCAGCTCTCATTCGGGGTCAACTAATGAAAAACTGTTTTTT,CASSSHSGSTNEKLFF
TRBJ2-1,NA,TRBV5-1,TRBD2,TGCGCCAGCAGCCCAACCGGGACTACTAACAATGAGCAGTTCTTC,CASSPTGTTNNEQFF
TRBJ2-5,NA,TRBV2,NA,TGTGCCAGCAGTGTGAGTCGCGGGGTAATGGAGACCCAGTACTTC,CASSVSRGVMETQYF
TRBJ2-3,NA,TRBV5-1,TRBD2,TGCGCCAGCAGCGGGGGACTAGCGGGAGAATCAGATACGCAGTATTTT,CASSGGLAGESDTQYF
TRBJ1-1,NA,TRBV12-3/TRBV12-4,TRBD1,TGTGCCAGCAGCCAAATCGACAGGGAGAAAGCTTTCTTT,CASSQIDREKAFF
TRBJ1-5,NA,TRBV30,NA,TGTGCCTGGAGTGTACCCGACCAGGGTAAAAATCAGCCCCAGCATTTT,CAWSVPDQGKNQPQHF
TRBJ2-3,NA,TRBV6-2/TRBV6-3,TRBD2,TGTGCCAGCAGTTACTCGACAGCGGGACCGCGCACAGATACGCAGTATTTT,CASSYSTAGPRTDTQYF
TRBJ2-3,NA,TRBV10-1,NA,TGCGCCAGCAGTGACTACTTAAATACGCAGTATTTT,CASSDYLNTQYF
TRBJ1-1,NA,TRBV4-1,TRBD1,TGCGCCAGCGAAATTCGACAGGGTATGAACACTGAAGCTTTCTTT,CASEIRQGMNTEAFF
TRBJ2-2,once,TRBV2,TRBD1,TGTGCCAGCAGTGGACAGGGGATGAACACCGGGGAGCTGTTTTTT,CASSGQGMNTGELFF
TRBJ2-3,NA,TRBV18,NA,TGTGCCAGCTCACCTATTGGGGGGTACTACACAGATACGCAGTATTTT,CASSPIGGYYTDTQYF
TRBJ1-4,NA,TRBV5-1,TRBD1,TGCGCCAGCAGCCAGGGACAGAATAATGAAAAACTGTTTTTT,CASSQGQNNEKLFF
TRBJ1-5,NA,TRBV7-8,TRBD1,TGTGCCAGCAGCTTCACCGGCAGGGGGGATCAGCCCCAGCATTTT,CASSFTGRGDQPQHF
TRBJ1-5,NA,TRBV19,TRBD1,TGTGCCAGTAGCGACAGGGTGGTTCAGCCCCAGCATTTT,CASSDRVVQPQHF
TRBJ2-5,NA,TRBV7-2,TRBD2,TGTGCCAGCAGCCCCGGGACTAGCGGGAGAGGGGCGGAGACCCAGTACTTC,CASSPGTSGRGAETQYF
TRBJ2-3,NA,TRBV29-1,TRBD1,TGCAGCGTTGAAAAAGCAGGGGGAAGGGGCACAGATACGCAGTATTTT,CSVEKAGGRGTDTQYF
TRBJ1-6,NA,TRBV19,TRBD1,TGTGCCAGTAGTATGACAGGGTCCCATAATTCACCCCTCCACTTT,CASSMTGSHNSPLHF
TRBJ1-2,NA,TRBV6-1,NA,TGTGCCAGCAGTGAATTAGGTGGTGTGGAGGGTGGCGGCTACACCTTC,CASSELGGVEGGGYTF
TRBJ1-4,NA,TRBV29-1,NA,TGCAGCGTGCAGGGGATTAATGAAAAACTGTTTTTT,CSVQGINEKLFF
TRBJ2-1,NA,TRBV10-2,TRBD2,TGCGCCAGCAGTGAGTCGACGGCGGGGGGCTACAATGAGCAGTTCTTC,CASSESTAGGYNEQFF
TRBJ2-5,once,TRBV9,TRBD1,TGTGCCAGCAGCCCAGGGGGCGGCCAAGAGACCCAGTACTTC,CASSPGGGQETQYF
TRBJ1-1,once,TRBV14,NA,TGTGCCAGCAGCCAGGGCAGTTTGAACACTGAAGCTTTCTTT,CASSQGSLNTEAFF
TRBJ2-7,NA,TRBV29-1,NA,TGCAGCGCCAAGGACAGTCTCCCCTCCTACGAGCAGTACTTC,CSAKDSLPSYEQYF
TRBJ1-3,once,TRBV6-5,NA,TGTGCCAGCAGTAGGACACTATCTGGAAACACCATATATTTT,CASSRTLSGNTIYF
TRBJ2-7,NA,TRBV10-3,TRBD2,TGTGCCATCACCCCAGGGACTAGCGGGGCCTACGAGCAGTACTTC,CAITPGTSGAYEQYF
TRBJ2-2,NA,TRBV29-1,NA,TGCAGCGTTCTTCGGACTGGAGTGAACACCGGGGAGCTGTTTTTT,CSVLRTGVNTGELFF
TRBJ2-3,NA,TRBV4-3,NA,TGCGCCAGCAGCCCCAACCCACAAGCAGATACGCAGTATTTT,CASSPNPQADTQYF
TRBJ1-5,NA,TRBV6-5,NA,TGTGCCAGCAGTATGGCGGGGTCAGTAAATCAGCCCCAGCATTTT,CASSMAGSVNQPQHF
TRBJ2-7,NA,TRBV19,TRBD2,TGTGCCAACAACCATGGGAGGGTCGAGCAGTACTTC,CANNHGRVEQYF
TRBJ2-5,NA,TRBV9,TRBD1,TGTGCCAGCAGCATGGGACAGAACCAAGAGACCCAGTACTTC,CASSMGQNQETQYF
TRBJ2-5,NA,TRBV7-2,TRBD2,TGTGCCAGCAGCTTTAGCGGGGCCGGGGAGACCCAGTACTTC,CASSFSGAGETQYF
TRBJ1-6,NA,TRBV27,NA,TGTGCCAGCAGTTTGATCAGGGGTAATCATTCACCCCTCCACTTT,CASSLIRGNHSPLHF
TRBJ1-3,once,TRBV5-5,NA,TGTGCCAGCAGCCCGGGGATAGCAGGAAACACCATATATTTT,CASSPGIAGNTIYF
TRBJ1-1,NA,TRBV7-9,NA,TGTGCCAGCAGCTTAGCGCGGATAGAGAACACTGAAGCTTTCTTT,CASSLARIENTEAFF
TRBJ2-7,NA,TRBV5-6,TRBD1,TGTGCCAGCAGCAGCCCGGGACAGCCTACCTACGAGCAGTACTTC,CASSSPGQPTYEQYF
TRBJ2-2,NA,TRBV19,TRBD2,TGTGCCAGTAGTCCCAAGGGTAGCGGGAGGGCGAGGAACACCGGGGAGCTGTTTTTT,CASSPKGSGRARNTGELFF
TRBJ2-2,NA,TRBV7-2,TRBD1,TGTGCCAGCAGCCCCCGACAGGGGAGAAACACCGGGGAGCTGTTTTTT,CASSPRQGRNTGELFF